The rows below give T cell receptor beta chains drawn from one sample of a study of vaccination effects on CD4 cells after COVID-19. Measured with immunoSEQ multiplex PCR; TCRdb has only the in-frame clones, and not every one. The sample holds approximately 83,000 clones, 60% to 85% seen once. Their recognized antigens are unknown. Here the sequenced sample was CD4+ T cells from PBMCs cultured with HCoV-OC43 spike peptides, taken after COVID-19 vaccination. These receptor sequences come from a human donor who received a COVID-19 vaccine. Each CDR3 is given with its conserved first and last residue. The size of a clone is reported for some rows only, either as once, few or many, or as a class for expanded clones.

CDR3aa: CASTEHLNTEAFF
v_gene: TRBV6-5
abundance: .
len: 13

CDR3aa: CASSLGRQGENSPLHF
v_gene: TRBV27
abundance: few
len: 16

CDR3aa: CASREGPGSQPQHF
v_gene: TRBV19
abundance: .
len: 14

CDR3aa: CASSQTGGPYNEQFF
v_gene: TRBV28
abundance: .
len: 15

CDR3aa: CASSTNAGAFNEQFF
v_gene: TRBV5-1
abundance: .
len: 15

CDR3aa: CASSDLKDQAETQYF
v_gene: TRBV2
abundance: .
len: 15

CDR3aa: CSVKGATVWEKLFF
v_gene: TRBV29-1
abundance: .
len: 14

CDR3aa: CASRPGGNTGELFF
v_gene: TRBV7-2
abundance: few
len: 14

CDR3aa: CASRGLNTEAFF
v_gene: TRBV10-2
abundance: .
len: 12

CDR3aa: CASSTWTGRETNEKLFF
v_gene: TRBV5-1
abundance: .
len: 17

CDR3aa: CASSPRGGFYTDTQYF
v_gene: TRBV7-3
abundance: .
len: 16

CDR3aa: CASSGTGGRGTDTQYF
v_gene: TRBV9
abundance: .
len: 16

CDR3aa: CASSQEMARQGGAGELFF
v_gene: TRBV4-1
abundance: .
len: 18

CDR3aa: CAWSSPRLDSPLHF
v_gene: TRBV30
abundance: .
len: 14

CDR3aa: CASSLGSQANAFF
v_gene: TRBV5-1
abundance: .
len: 13

CDR3aa: CASSERRQGINQPQHF
v_gene: TRBV2
abundance: .
len: 16

CDR3aa: CASSLPGLAGSYNEQFF
v_gene: TRBV5-1
abundance: .
len: 17

CDR3aa: CASSTGGETQYF
v_gene: TRBV21-1
abundance: .
len: 12

CDR3aa: CASSLGPIGTDTQYF
v_gene: TRBV5-5
abundance: .
len: 15

CDR3aa: CASSPGVRGPTDTQYF
v_gene: TRBV7-3
abundance: few
len: 16

CDR3aa: CASSQVPDRYQPQHF
v_gene: TRBV3-1/TRBV3-2
abundance: .
len: 15

CDR3aa: CASSPPTAYQETQYF
v_gene: TRBV5-1
abundance: .
len: 15

CDR3aa: CASSLSTGTDTQYF
v_gene: TRBV5-1
abundance: few
len: 14

CDR3aa: CSVEAGMNTEAFF
v_gene: TRBV29-1
abundance: few
len: 13

CDR3aa: CASSLAQKNTGELFF
v_gene: TRBV5-1
abundance: .
len: 15

CDR3aa: CASSDDRGTGELFF
v_gene: TRBV7-3
abundance: .
len: 14

CDR3aa: CATSDFWGDQETQYF
v_gene: TRBV24-1
abundance: once
len: 15